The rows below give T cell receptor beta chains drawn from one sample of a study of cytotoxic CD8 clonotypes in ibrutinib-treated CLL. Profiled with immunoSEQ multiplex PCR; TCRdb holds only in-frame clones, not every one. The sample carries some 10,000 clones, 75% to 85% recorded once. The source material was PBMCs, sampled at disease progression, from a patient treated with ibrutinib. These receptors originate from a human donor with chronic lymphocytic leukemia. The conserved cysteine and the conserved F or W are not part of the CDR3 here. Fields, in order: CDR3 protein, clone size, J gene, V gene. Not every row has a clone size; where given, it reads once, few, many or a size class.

CDR3aa: ASSHATSEGQF
abundance: -
j_gene: TRBJ2-1
v_gene: TRBV4-2

CDR3aa: ASSPPPALYNEQF
abundance: -
j_gene: TRBJ2-1
v_gene: TRBV4-1

CDR3aa: ASSVGTSQVETQY
abundance: few
j_gene: TRBJ2-5
v_gene: TRBV6-1

CDR3aa: ASRPGTGGNTEAF
abundance: -
j_gene: TRBJ1-1
v_gene: TRBV2

CDR3aa: ASSHHRTGGSNQPQH
abundance: -
j_gene: TRBJ1-5
v_gene: TRBV27

CDR3aa: ASNPWTGGRNQPQH
abundance: -
j_gene: TRBJ1-5
v_gene: TRBV19

CDR3aa: ASRARDRVRQY
abundance: -
j_gene: TRBJ2-7
v_gene: TRBV6-5

CDR3aa: ASSYLGTPVNTEAF
abundance: -
j_gene: TRBJ1-1
v_gene: TRBV5-8

CDR3aa: ASSQDRPQPVSIAKNIQY
abundance: -
j_gene: TRBJ2-4
v_gene: TRBV4-2

CDR3aa: ASSDFLRYT
abundance: -
j_gene: TRBJ1-2
v_gene: TRBV2

CDR3aa: ASTQGFEQF
abundance: -
j_gene: TRBJ2-1
v_gene: TRBV6-5

CDR3aa: ASSPTPSGRDVYEQY
abundance: -
j_gene: TRBJ2-7
v_gene: TRBV27

CDR3aa: ASTQSDTGELF
abundance: few
j_gene: TRBJ2-2
v_gene: TRBV10-3

CDR3aa: ASSPSAGGRATNTGELF
abundance: -
j_gene: TRBJ2-2
v_gene: TRBV18

CDR3aa: ASSYRTGAGYT
abundance: -
j_gene: TRBJ1-2
v_gene: TRBV6-6

CDR3aa: ASSDRNNSPLH
abundance: few
j_gene: TRBJ1-6
v_gene: TRBV7-6

CDR3aa: ATATGTGYGYT
abundance: -
j_gene: TRBJ1-2
v_gene: TRBV15

CDR3aa: ASSPQDRDWYTEAF
abundance: -
j_gene: TRBJ1-1
v_gene: TRBV4-2

CDR3aa: ASSSTGRDTQY
abundance: -
j_gene: TRBJ2-3
v_gene: TRBV7-3

CDR3aa: ASSPTSGQETQY
abundance: -
j_gene: TRBJ2-5
v_gene: TRBV7-9